What follows are 14 T cell receptor beta chains derived from one specimen sequenced in a study of blood T cell repertoires in COVID-19. Sequenced by immunoSEQ multiplex PCR; TCRdb stores in-frame clones only, minus some. The data show about 110,000 clones, with around four fifths seen just once and roughly 4% held by the top ten. The material sequenced was peripheral blood. These receptor sequences come from an older woman with acute or convalescent COVID-19.

The rearrangement uses TRBV27 and TRBJ2-2, with 10 bases identical to TRBD2. V lost 3 bases to trimming and J lost 5 bases; unmatched junction nucleotides: 9. Germline-derived CDR1 and CDR2 are MNHEY and SMNVEV (reference sequence). The CDR3 has 17 amino acids. CDR3 region: CASSFERGGSGTGELFF. Here the CDR3 DNA reads TGTGCCAGCAGTTTCGAGCGGGGGGGAAGTGGTACCGGGGAGCTGTTTTTT.

The chain's CDR3 is CASSYTGYGYTF. CDR3 nucleotide sequence: TGTGCCAGCAGTTACACGGGGTATGGCTACACCTTC. This sequence joins TRBV6-5 and TRBJ1-2; D unresolved. The V end lost 2 bases, the J end lost 5 bases, and 6 bases lay between the germline ends. CDR1 MNHEY and CDR2 SVGAGI come from the germline V gene. The CDR3 extends over 12 amino acids.

A few counts support this clone. V gene TRBV7-8 combines with J gene TRBJ1-1; no firm D call. CDR1 and CDR2 (germline): SGHVS, FQNEAQ. The V gene lost 1 base and the J gene lost 4 bases, with 7 bases spanning the gap. The CDR3 runs 13 residues. The CDR3 loop reads CASSLVMSTEAFF. For the CDR3, the DNA is TGTGCCAGCAGCTTAGTAATGAGCACTGAAGCTTTCTTT.

This sequence joins TRBV30 and TRBJ2-7; possible D gene TRBD2, 5 bases. Germline V CDR1 and CDR2: GTSNPN, SVGIG (reference sequence). This CDR3 has 14 amino acids. The V and J ends lost 4 bases and 5 bases respectively, with 18 bases between them. This chain's CDR3 is CAWKPLLLVDEQYF. The CDR3 coding sequence is TGTGCCTGGAAACCCCTCTTACTAGTTGACGAGCAGTACTTC.

This clone turned up a few times. The junction and the germline gene differ at one end; a read error may be behind it. The chain uses TRBV6-1 and TRBJ1-1; D possibly corresponds to TRBD1 (6 bases). The CDR3 runs 15 residues. Germline values: CDR1 MNHNS, CDR2 SASEGT. CDR3 amino acids: CASNERTVANTEAFF. CDR3 sequence (DNA): TGTGCCAGCAATGAAAGGACAGTCGCCAACACTGAAGCTTTCTTT.

V usage is TRBV7-8 and J usage is TRBJ2-2, with D unclear. Germline CDR1 SGHVS, CDR2 FQNEAQ. The V end lost 1 base, the J end lost 4 bases, and 13 bases lay between the germline ends. The length of the CDR3 is 16 residues. CDR3 nucleotides: TGTGCCAGCAGCTTAGTCGGAGTCATGAGCACCGGGGAGCTGTTTTTT. Amino acids: CASSLVGVMSTGELFF. Looking up the rest from reference TRBV7-8 and TRBJ2-2 gives the full variable domain: GAGVSQSPRYKVAKRGQDVALRCDPISGHVSLFWYQQALGQGPEFLTYFQNEAQLDKSGLPSDRFFAERPEGSVSTLKIQRTQQEDSAVYLCASSLVGVMSTGELFFGEGSRLTVL.

The chain links TRBV30 to TRBJ1-1, with TRBD1 matching over 7 bases. Unmatched junction bases numbered 5, after V lost 3 bases and J lost 1 base. This CDR3 region has 14 residues. Germline CDR1 is GTSNPN and CDR2 is SVGIG (reference sequence). The chain's CDR3 is CAWSRDSQNTEAFF. CDR3 nucleotides: TGTGCCTGGAGCCGGGACAGCCAGAACACTGAAGCTTTCTTT.

The V gene is TRBV30, the J gene TRBJ1-5; D may be TRBD1 (6 bases). This CDR3 comprises 13 residues. CDR1 and CDR2 (germline): GTSNPN, SVGIG (reference sequence). V was cut by 5 bases and J by 4 bases, with 12 bases left in between. In nucleotides, the CDR3 is TGTGCCTGGGACCTGGGGGCGAATCAGCCCCAGCATTTT. This gives the protein CAWDLGANQPQHF.

The chain uses TRBV20-1 and TRBJ1-1; perhaps TRBD1 as D (6 bases). The V and J ends lost 5 bases and 11 bases respectively, with 15 bases between them. This CDR3 region has 11 residues. Germline loops: CDR1 DFQATT, CDR2 SNEGSKA (reference sequence). The CDR3 coding sequence is TGCAGTGCTGGAAAACAGGGTACGGCTTTCTTT. Its protein product is CSAGKQGTAFF.

The chain combines TRBV12-3 or TRBV12-4 with TRBJ1-2, with D uncertain. The CDR3 is 11 residues long. The ends were cut back, 3 bases at V and 4 bases at J, with 3 bases in the middle. The CDR3 DNA reads as TGTGCCAGCAGTTTCGGCTATGGCTACACCTTC. Translated, it gives CASSFGYGYTF.

This clone has just a few counts. V and J are TRBV7-8 and TRBJ2-7; 9 nucleotides align to TRBD2. Germline values: CDR1 SGHVS, CDR2 FQNEAQ. The CDR3 loop spans 16 amino acids. V was pared by 3 bases and J by 2 bases, with 8 bases of the junction left unmatched. This CDR3 reads CASSLYHAGGPYEQYF. CDR3 DNA: TGTGCCAGCAGCTTGTATCACGCGGGAGGGCCCTACGAGCAGTACTTC. Drawing the rest from reference TRBV7-8 and TRBJ2-7, the complete variable domain is GAGVSQSPRYKVAKRGQDVALRCDPISGHVSLFWYQQALGQGPEFLTYFQNEAQLDKSGLPSDRFFAERPEGSVSTLKIQRTQQEDSAVYLCASSLYHAGGPYEQYFGPGTRLTVT.

The chain employs TRBV6-5 and TRBJ2-7; the D gene is possibly TRBD2 (5 bases). Germline V CDR1 and CDR2: MNHEY, SVGAGI. V shed 7 bases and J shed 5 bases, with 9 bases lying between them. The CDR3 is 11 residues long. CDR3 loop: CASIEGNEQYV. The CDR3 nucleotides read TGTGCCAGCATCGAGGGAAACGAGCAGTACGTC.

The chain combines TRBV7-2 with TRBJ1-6, with TRBD1 matching over 7 bases. CDR3 length: 14 residues. V trimming: 6 bases; J trimming: 9 bases; junction bases outside the gene matches: 8. Germline V gene data show CDR1 as SGHTA and CDR2 as FQGNSA. The CDR3 DNA sequence: TGTGCCAGCAGAACCGGGACAGCTGGTTCACCCCTCCACTTT. Protein: CASRTGTAGSPLHF.

This sequence joins TRBV2 and TRBJ1-1; tentatively, D is TRBD1 (6 bases). Trimming removed 6 bases at V and 0 bases at J, with 11 bases between. The germline gives CDR1 SNHLY, CDR2 FYNNEI. The CDR3 contains 14 residues. The CDR3 reads CASSLTGMNTEAFF. CDR3 sequence (DNA): TGTGCCAGCAGCTTAACAGGGATGAACACTGAAGCTTTCTTT.